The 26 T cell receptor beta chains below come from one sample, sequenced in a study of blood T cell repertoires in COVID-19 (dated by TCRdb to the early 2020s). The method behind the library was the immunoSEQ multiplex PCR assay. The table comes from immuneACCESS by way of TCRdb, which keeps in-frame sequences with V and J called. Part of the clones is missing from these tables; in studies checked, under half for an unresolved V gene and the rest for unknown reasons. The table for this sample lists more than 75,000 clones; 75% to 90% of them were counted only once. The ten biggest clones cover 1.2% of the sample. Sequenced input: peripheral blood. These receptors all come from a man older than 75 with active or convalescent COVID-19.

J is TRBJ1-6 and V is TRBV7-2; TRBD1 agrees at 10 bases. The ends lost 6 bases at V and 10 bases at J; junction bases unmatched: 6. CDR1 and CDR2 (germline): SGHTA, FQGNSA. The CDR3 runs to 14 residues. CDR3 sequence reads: CASRSTGGRSPLHF. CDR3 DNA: TGTGCCAGCAGATCGACAGGGGGCAGATCACCCCTCCACTTT.

CDR3 nucleotide sequence: TGTGCCTGGAGTGTGTTACAGGGTGTTGGCTACACCTTC. Translation gives CAWSVLQGVGYTF. The chain couples TRBV30 to TRBJ1-2; possible D gene TRBD1, 6 bases. This CDR3 has 13 residues. Germline-derived CDR1 and CDR2 are GTSNPN and SVGIG (reference sequence). Between the trimmed V and J ends, which lost 0 bases and 7 bases, there was a span of 12 bases.

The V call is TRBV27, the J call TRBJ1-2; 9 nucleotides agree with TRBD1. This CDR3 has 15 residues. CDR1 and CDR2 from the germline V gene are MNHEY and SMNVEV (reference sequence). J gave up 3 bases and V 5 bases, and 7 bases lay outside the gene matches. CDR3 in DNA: TGTGCCAGCAGTCTCCGCGGGACAGGGTACTATGGCTACACCTTC. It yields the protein CASSLRGTGYYGYTF.

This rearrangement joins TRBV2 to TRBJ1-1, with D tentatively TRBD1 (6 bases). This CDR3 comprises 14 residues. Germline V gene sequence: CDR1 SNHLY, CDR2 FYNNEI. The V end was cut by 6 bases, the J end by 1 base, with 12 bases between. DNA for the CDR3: TGTGCCAGCAGACGGACAGTCTCGAACACTGAAGCTTTCTTT. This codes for CASRRTVSNTEAFF.

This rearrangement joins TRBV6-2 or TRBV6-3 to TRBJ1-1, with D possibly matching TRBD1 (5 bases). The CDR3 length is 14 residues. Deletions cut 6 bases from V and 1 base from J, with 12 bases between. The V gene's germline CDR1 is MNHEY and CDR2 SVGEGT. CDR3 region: CASSTIQENTEAFF. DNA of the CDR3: TGTGCCAGCAGCACGATACAGGAGAACACTGAAGCTTTCTTT.

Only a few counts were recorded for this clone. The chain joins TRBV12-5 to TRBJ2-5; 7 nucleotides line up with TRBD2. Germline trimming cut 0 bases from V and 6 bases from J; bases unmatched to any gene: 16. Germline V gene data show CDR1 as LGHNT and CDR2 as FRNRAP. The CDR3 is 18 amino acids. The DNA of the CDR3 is TGTGCTAGTGGTTTGGTTTTTCGGAACGCGGGAGCTTTGAAGACCCAGTACTTC. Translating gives CASGLVFRNAGALKTQYF. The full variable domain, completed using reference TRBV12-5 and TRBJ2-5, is DARVTQTPRHKVTEMGQEVTMRCQPILGHNTVFWYRQTMMQGLELLAYFRNRAPLDDSGMPKDRFSAEMPDATLATLKIQPSEPRDSAVYFCASGLVFRNAGALKTQYFGPGTRLLVL.

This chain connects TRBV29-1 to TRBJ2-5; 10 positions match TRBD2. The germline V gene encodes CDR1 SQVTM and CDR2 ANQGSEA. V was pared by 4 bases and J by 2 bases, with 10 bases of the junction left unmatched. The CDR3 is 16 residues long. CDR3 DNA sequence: TGCAGCGTTGTAACGCTAGCGGGAGTGGAGCAAGAGACCCAGTACTTC. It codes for CSVVTLAGVEQETQYF.

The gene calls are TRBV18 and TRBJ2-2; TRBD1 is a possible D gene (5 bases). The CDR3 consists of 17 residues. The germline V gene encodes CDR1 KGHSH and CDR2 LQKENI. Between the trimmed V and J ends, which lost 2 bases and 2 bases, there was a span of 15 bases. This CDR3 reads CASSPFRQKTNTGELFF. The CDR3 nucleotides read TGTGCCAGCTCACCATTTCGACAGAAAACCAACACCGGGGAGCTGTTTTTT.

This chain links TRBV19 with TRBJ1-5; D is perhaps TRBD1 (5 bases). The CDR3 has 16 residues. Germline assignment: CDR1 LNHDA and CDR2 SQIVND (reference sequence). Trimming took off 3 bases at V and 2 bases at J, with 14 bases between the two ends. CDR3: CASSILGGSGNQPQHF. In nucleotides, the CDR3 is TGTGCCAGTAGTATCCTGGGGGGGTCGGGCAATCAGCCCCAGCATTTT.

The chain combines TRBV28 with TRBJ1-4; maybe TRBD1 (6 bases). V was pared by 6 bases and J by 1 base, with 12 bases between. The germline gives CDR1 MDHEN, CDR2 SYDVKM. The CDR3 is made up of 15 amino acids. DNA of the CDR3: TGTGCCAGCAGACGTAGAGGGGGAACTAATGAAAAACTGTTTTTT. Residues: CASRRRGGTNEKLFF.

DNA of the CDR3: TGTGCCAGTAGTATGTCCAGGGGGCGTTCGAAAGGGGCCAACGTCCTGACTTTC. It codes for CASSMSRGRSKGANVLTF. The chain uses TRBV19 and TRBJ2-6; 8 bases line up with TRBD1. V shed 3 bases, J shed 4 bases, and the junction held 11 bases outside the gene matches. Germline V gene lookup returns CDR1 LNHDA and CDR2 SQIVND (reference sequence). CDR3 length: 18 residues.

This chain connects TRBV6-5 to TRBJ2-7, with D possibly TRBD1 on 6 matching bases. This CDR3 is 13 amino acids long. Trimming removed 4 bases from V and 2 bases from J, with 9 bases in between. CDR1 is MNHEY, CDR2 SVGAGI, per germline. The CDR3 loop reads CASSSRGAYEQYF. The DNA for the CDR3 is TGTGCCAGCAGTTCCAGGGGTGCCTACGAGCAGTACTTC.

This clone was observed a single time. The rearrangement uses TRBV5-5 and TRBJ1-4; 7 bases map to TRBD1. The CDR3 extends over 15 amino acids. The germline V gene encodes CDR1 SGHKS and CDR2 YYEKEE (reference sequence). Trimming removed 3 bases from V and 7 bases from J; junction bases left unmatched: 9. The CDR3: CASSSTRQGGEKLFF. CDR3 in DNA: TGTGCCAGCAGCTCTACCCGACAGGGCGGTGAAAAACTGTTTTTT.

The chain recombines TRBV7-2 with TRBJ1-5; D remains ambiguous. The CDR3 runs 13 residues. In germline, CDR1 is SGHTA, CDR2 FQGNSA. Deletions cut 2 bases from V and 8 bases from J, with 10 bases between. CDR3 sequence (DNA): TGTGCCAGCAGCTTATCAGGAGGGAAGCCCCAGCATTTT. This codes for CASSLSGGKPQHF.

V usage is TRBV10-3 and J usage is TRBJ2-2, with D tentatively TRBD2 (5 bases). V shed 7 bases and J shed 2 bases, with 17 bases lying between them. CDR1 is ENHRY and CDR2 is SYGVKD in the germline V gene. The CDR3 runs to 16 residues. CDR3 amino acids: CAIKAKGDANTGELFF. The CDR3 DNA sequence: TGTGCCATCAAGGCAAAGGGAGATGCTAACACCGGGGAGCTGTTTTTT.

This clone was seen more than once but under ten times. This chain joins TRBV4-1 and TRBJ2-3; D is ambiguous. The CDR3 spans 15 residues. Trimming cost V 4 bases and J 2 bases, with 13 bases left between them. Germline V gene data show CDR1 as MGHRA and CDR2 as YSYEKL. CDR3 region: CASSPHYRITDTQYF. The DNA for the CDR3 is TGCGCCAGCAGCCCCCACTACCGAATCACAGATACGCAGTATTTT.

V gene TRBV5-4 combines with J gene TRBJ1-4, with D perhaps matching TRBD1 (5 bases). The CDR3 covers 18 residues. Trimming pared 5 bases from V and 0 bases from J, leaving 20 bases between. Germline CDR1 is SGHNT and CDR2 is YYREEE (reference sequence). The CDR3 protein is CASSQRRGTGATNEKLFF. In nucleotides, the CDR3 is TGTGCCAGCAGTCAGAGGAGAGGGACGGGAGCAACTAATGAAAAACTGTTTTTT.

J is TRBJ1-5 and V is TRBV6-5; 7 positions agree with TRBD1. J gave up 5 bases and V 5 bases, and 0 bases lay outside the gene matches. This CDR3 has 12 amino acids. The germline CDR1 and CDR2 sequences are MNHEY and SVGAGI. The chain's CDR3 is CASSQGDQPQHF. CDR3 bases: TGTGCCAGCAGTCAGGGGGATCAGCCCCAGCATTTT.

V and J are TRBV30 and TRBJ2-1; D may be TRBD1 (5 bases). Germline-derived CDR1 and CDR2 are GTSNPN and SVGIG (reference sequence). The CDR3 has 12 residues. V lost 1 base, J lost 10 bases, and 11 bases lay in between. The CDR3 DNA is TGTGCCTGGAGTGGCGGACACCTAGAGCAGTTCTTC. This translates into CAWSGGHLEQFF.

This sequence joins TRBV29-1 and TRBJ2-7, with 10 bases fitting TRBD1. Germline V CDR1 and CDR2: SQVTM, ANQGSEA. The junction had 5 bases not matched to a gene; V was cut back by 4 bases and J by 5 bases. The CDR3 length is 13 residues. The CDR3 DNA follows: TGCAGCGTTGTGGGACAGGGGAATAACGAGCAGTACTTC. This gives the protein CSVVGQGNNEQYF.

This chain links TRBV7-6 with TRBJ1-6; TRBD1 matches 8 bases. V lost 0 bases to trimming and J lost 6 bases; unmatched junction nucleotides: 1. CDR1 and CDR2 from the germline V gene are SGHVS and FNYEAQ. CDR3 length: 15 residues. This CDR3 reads CASSLAGQANSPLHF. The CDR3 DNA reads TGTGCCAGCAGCTTAGCGGGACAGGCTAATTCACCCCTCCACTTT.

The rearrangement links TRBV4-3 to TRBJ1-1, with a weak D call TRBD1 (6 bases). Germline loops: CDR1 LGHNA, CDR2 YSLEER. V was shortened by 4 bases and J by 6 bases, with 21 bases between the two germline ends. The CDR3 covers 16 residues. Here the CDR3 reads CASSPYMDSGSPEAFF. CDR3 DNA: TGCGCCAGCAGCCCTTATATGGACAGCGGGAGCCCTGAAGCTTTCTTT.

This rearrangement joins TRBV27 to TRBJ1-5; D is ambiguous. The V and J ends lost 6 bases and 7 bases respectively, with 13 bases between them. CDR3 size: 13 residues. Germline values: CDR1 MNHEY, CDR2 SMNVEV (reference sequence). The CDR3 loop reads CASRAGASQPQHF. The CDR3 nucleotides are TGTGCCAGCAGAGCGGGAGCGAGCCAGCCCCAGCATTTT.

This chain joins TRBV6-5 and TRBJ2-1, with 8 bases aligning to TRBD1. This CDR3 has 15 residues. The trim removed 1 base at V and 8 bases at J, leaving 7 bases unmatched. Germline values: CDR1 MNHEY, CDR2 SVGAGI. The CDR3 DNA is TGTGCCAGCAGTTACTTACGCGGACAGGGCCATGAGCAGTTCTTC. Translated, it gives CASSYLRGQGHEQFF.

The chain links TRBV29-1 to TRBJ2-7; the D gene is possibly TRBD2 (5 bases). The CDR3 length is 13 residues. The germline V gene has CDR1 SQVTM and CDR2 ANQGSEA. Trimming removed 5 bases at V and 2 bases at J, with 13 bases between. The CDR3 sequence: CSVLVSGTYEQYF. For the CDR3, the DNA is TGCAGCGTTCTGGTCTCGGGGACCTACGAGCAGTACTTC.

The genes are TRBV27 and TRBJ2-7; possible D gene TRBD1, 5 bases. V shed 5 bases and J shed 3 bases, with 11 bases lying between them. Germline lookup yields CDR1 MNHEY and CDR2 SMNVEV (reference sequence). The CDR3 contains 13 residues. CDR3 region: CASSPAQGYEQYF. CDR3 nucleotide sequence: TGTGCCAGCAGTCCCGCCCAGGGCTACGAGCAGTACTTC.